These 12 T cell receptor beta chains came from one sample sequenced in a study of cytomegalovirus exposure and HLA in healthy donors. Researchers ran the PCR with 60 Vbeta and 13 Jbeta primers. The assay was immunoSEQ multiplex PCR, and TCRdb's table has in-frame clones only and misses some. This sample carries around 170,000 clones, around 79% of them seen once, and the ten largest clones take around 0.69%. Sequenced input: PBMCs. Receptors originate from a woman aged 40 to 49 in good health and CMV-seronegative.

The CDR3 spells CASSREQGARNEQFF. DNA of the CDR3: TGTGCCAGCAGCCGCGAACAGGGGGCTAGGAATGAGCAGTTCTTC. The J gene is TRBJ2-1, the V gene TRBV5-6; 9 nucleotides agree with TRBD1. The V gene's germline CDR1 is SGHDT and CDR2 YYEEEE. The CDR3 has 15 residues. Trimming at V came to 4 bases and at J to 7 bases, leaving 9 bases not matched to a gene.

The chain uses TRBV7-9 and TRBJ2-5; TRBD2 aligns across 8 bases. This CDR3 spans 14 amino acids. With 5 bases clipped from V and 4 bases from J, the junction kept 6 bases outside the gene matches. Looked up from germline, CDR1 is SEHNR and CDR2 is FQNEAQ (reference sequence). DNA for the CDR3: TGTGCCAGCAGCCACCATAGCGGGGCAGAGACCCAGTACTTC. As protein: CASSHHSGAETQYF.

The DNA for the CDR3 is TGCAGCGTTGAAGGCCGTGGGAGGGATAACTATGGCTACACCTTC. Translated: CSVEGRGRDNYGYTF. The chain employs TRBV29-1 and TRBJ1-2; D is unresolved. The CDR3 consists of 15 residues. Germline loops: CDR1 SQVTM, CDR2 ANQGSEA. Trimming left V 1 base short and J 1 base short, with 13 bases between.

CDR3 bases: TGCGCCAGCAGCGATAACAGGGGCGAGTTCTACGAGCAGTACTTC. Residues: CASSDNRGEFYEQYF. The chain recombines TRBV4-1 with TRBJ2-7, with TRBD1 identical over 7 bases. V lost 5 bases, J lost 3 bases, and 10 bases stayed unmatched. This CDR3 contains 15 residues. Looked up from germline, CDR1 is MGHRA and CDR2 is YSYEKL.

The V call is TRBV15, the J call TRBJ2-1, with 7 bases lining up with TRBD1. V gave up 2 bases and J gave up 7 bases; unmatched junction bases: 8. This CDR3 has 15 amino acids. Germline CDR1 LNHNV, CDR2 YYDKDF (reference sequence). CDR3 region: CATSRIEGARNEQFF. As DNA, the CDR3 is TGTGCCACCAGCAGAATCGAGGGGGCGAGGAATGAGCAGTTCTTC. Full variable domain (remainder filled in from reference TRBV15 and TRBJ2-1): DAMVIQNPRYQVTQFGKPVTLSCSQTLNHNVMYWYQQKSSQAPKLLFHYYDKDFNNEADTPDNFQSRRPNTSFCFLDIRSPGLGDTAMYLCATSRIEGARNEQFFGPGTRLTVL.

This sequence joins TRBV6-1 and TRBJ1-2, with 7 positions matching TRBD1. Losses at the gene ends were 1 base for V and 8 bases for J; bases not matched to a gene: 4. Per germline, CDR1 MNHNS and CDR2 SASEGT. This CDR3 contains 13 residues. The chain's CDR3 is CASSEVRQGGYTF. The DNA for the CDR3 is TGTGCCAGCAGTGAAGTAAGACAGGGAGGCTACACCTTC.

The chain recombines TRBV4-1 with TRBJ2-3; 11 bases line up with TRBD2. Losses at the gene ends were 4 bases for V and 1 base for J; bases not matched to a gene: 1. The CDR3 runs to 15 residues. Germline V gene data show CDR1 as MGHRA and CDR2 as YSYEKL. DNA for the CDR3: TGCGCCAGCAGCCTACTAGCGGGGGGCACAGATACGCAGTATTTT. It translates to CASSLLAGGTDTQYF.

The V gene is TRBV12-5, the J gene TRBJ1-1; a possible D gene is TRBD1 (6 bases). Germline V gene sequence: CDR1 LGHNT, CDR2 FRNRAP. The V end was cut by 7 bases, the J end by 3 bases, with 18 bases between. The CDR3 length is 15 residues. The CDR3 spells CASALGAGWDTEAFF. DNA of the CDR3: TGTGCTAGTGCCCTGGGGGCAGGGTGGGACACTGAAGCTTTCTTT.

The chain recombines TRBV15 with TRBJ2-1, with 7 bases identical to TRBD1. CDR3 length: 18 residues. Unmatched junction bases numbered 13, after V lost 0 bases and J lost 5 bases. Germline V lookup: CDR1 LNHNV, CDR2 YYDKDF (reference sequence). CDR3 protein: CATSRDRADRVYNNEQFF. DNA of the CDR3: TGTGCCACCAGCAGAGATAGGGCCGACAGGGTTTATAACAATGAGCAGTTCTTC.

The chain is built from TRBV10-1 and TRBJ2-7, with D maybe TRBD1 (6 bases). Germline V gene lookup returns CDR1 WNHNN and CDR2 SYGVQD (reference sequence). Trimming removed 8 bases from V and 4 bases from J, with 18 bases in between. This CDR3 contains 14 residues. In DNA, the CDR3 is TGCGCCAGCTCAATCGGCACAGGGCCGTACGAGCAGTACTTC. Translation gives CASSIGTGPYEQYF.

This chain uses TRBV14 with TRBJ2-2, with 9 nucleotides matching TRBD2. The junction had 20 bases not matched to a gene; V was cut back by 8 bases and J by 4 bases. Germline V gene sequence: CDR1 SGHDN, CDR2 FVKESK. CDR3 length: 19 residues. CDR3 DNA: TGTGCCAGCTCCGCAAGAGTGGGATTAGCGGGGGCTCTCACCGGGGAGCTGTTTTTT. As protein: CASSARVGLAGALTGELFF.

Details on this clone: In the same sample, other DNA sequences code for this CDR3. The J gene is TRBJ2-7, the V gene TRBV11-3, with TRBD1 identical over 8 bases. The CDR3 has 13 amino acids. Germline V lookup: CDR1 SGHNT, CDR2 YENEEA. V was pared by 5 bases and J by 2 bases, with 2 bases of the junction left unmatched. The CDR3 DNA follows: TGTGCCAGCAGCCCGACAGGGGCCTACGAGCAGTACTTC. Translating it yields CASSPTGAYEQYF.